This T cell receptor (beta chain) appears in the sequencing data of a study of CD8 T cells in Susac syndrome. This CDR3 has 13 amino acids. Germline V gene data show CDR1 as SGHDT and CDR2 as YYEEEE. Trimming shortened V by 4 bases and J by 4 bases, and 11 bases separated the two germline ends. Random hexamers were used to reverse transcribe the RNA input (roughly 0.5 to 1 ug). Across 54 Vbeta and 13 Jbeta, TCR beta CDR3 was amplified with immunoSEQ multiplex PCR. TCRdb itself ran the immunoSEQ multiplex PCR reads through MiXCR, one entry per CDR3 protein. This table holds a few hundred thousand distinct CDR3 sequences, about 85% found once. The multiple sclerosis controls were treatment-naive patients affected by stable or active relapsing-remitting disease.

The TCR originated in a human donor with multiple sclerosis. Sequencing used CD8+ T cells from PBMCs. J is TRBJ1-1 and V is TRBV5-6; D gene unclear. The CDR3 DNA follows: TGTGCCAGCAGCCCCTTGGAGGGCACTGAAGCTTTCTTT. Translated: CASSPLEGTEAFF.